The entry below gives a single T cell receptor beta chain sequence along with its context. The data derive from a study of blood T cell repertoires in COVID-19. Study overall: Researchers got acute and convalescent COVID-19 samples from the United States, Italy and Spain. T cells, B-cell-depleted T cells, or PBMCs supplied cDNA or gDNA.

Original methodology: Estimation of nucleated cell counts relied on the amplification of reference gene primers. This table comes from immunoSEQ multiplex PCR, and its TCRdb copy is limited to in-frame clones, with some not included. V and J calls and clone size are those listed in that table; D and trimming were worked out from the DNA. The sample comprises just under 150,000 clones, over 80% of which are singletons, and over 0.85% rests with the top ten. Germline loops: CDR1 SNHLY, CDR2 FYNNEI. V lost 8 bases and J lost 1; bases outside the gene matches: 4. CDR3 length: 14 residues. This chain connects TRBV2 to TRBJ2-1, with 8 positions matching TRBD2. Sample: peripheral blood. This receptor was taken from a woman in her forties or fifties with acute or convalescent COVID-19. CDR3 amino acids: CASAGGLSYNEQFF. CDR3 DNA sequence: TGTGCCAGCGCGGGGGGCCTTTCCTACAATGAGCAGTTCTTC.